A selection of T cell receptor beta chains follows, all from one sample in a study of CD8 T cells in ankylosing spondylitis. MiXCR, applied by TCRdb to the 5' RACE reads, yields one record per CDR3 protein. This table has about 220,000 distinct CDR3 sequences, approximately 7.3% appearing once. Sequenced input: blood, either unsorted or a sorted T cell fraction (not recorded which). These receptors were taken from a male donor with ankylosing spondylitis. Both conserved end residues are part of each CDR3. A D gene is named only where the DNA matches it firmly. Clone sizes are given selectively: once, few, many, or a class where the clone is expanded.

CDR3aa	CDR3nt	d_gene	v_gene	j_gene	len	abundance
CSARDLETTNEKLFF	TGCAGTGCTAGAGATCTCGAGACAACTAATGAAAAACTGTTTTTT	.	TRBV20-1	TRBJ1-4	15	many
CASGFSSSNTEAFF	TGTGCTAGTGGTTTTAGTTCCTCGAACACTGAAGCTTTCTTT	.	TRBV12-5	TRBJ1-1	14	.
CASSQMDRDRDIQYF	TGCGCCAGCAGCCAGATGGACCGGGACAGGGATATTCAGTACTTC	TRBD1	TRBV4-3	TRBJ2-4	15	many
CASANRGRRTDTQYF	TGTGCCAGTGCGAACAGGGGGCGTAGGACAGATACGCAGTATTTT	TRBD1	TRBV27	TRBJ2-3	15	many
CASTPPGLAANEQFF	TGTGCCAGCACCCCCCCGGGACTAGCGGCCAATGAGCAGTTCTTC	TRBD2	TRBV12-3/TRBV12-4	TRBJ2-1	15	many
CASSVAGGSGGASVNEQFF	TGTGCCAGCAGCGTAGCCGGGGGTAGCGGGGGGGCCTCGGTGAATGAGCAGTTCTTC	TRBD2	TRBV9	TRBJ2-1	19	few
CASSWRQGGDTEAFF	TGCGCCAGCAGCTGGAGGCAGGGGGGGGACACTGAAGCTTTCTTT	TRBD1	TRBV5-1	TRBJ1-1	15	many
CASNLRPTYTGELFF	TGTGCCAGCAACCTCCGACCCACCTACACCGGGGAGCTGTTTTTT	.	TRBV27	TRBJ2-2	15	many
CASSFAEPGLGSYEQYF	TGCGCCAGCAGCTTCGCCGAACCGGGACTAGGTTCCTACGAGCAGTACTTC	TRBD2	TRBV5-1	TRBJ2-7	17	many
CASGSRGSNQPQHF	TGTGCTAGTGGTTCAAGGGGGAGCAATCAGCCCCAGCATTTT	.	TRBV12-5	TRBJ1-5	14	.
CASSNIGDKDEEDTQYF	TGTGCCAGCTCAAACATAGGGGACAAAGACGAGGAAGATACGCAGTATTTT	.	TRBV18	TRBJ2-3	17	.
CASSVTYEQYF	TGTGCCAGCAGCGTTACCTACGAGCAGTACTTC	.	TRBV7-9	TRBJ2-7	11	many
CASSVSRQGSYGYTF	TGTGCCAGCAGCGTATCCAGACAGGGCAGCTATGGCTACACCTTC	TRBD1	TRBV9	TRBJ1-2	15	many